Below are 5 T cell receptor beta chains sequenced from a single sample in a study of blood T cells in healthy people across ages. Through a sample-barcoded 5' primer and a J-beta primer mix, a second PCR was run for about 6 to 11 cycles. TCRdb reanalysed the 5' RACE reads using MiXCR and keeps one entry per CDR3 protein. There are some 890,000 distinct CDR3 sequences in the sample; almost 30% occur only once, and about a tenth lies in the top ten. The same sample was also used in a study of T cells of mothers and their children.

Sequenced input: blood. These receptors originate from a woman between 40 and 50 years old in good health.

This clonotype was detected ten times or more. J is TRBJ2-7 and V is TRBV28; TRBD1 matches 7 bases. In germline, CDR1 is MDHEN, CDR2 SYDVKM. V trimming: 6 bases; J trimming: 0 bases; junction bases outside the gene matches: 5. The CDR3 runs to 14 residues. CDR3 DNA sequence: TGTGCCAGCAGAGTACAGGGGATCTCCTACGAGCAGTACTTC. Its translation: CASRVQGISYEQYF.

This chain joins TRBV7-6 and TRBJ2-5; 10 nucleotides match TRBD2. Germline V gene lookup returns CDR1 SGHVS and CDR2 FNYEAQ. With V trimmed by 6 bases and J by 4 bases, 5 bases remained unmatched. The CDR3 totals 14 residues. The CDR3 spells CASRPGLALETQYF. The CDR3 nucleotides are TGTGCCAGCAGACCGGGACTAGCGTTAGAGACCCAGTACTTC.

This chain links TRBV12-3 or TRBV12-4 with TRBJ2-7; TRBD2 matches 7 bases. The CDR3 spans 14 residues. V lost 1 base and J lost 6; bases outside the gene matches: 6. The DNA of the CDR3 is TGTGCCAGCAGTTTAGTGGGCGGGAGCTCCGAGCAGTACTTC. Protein product: CASSLVGGSSEQYF.

This clonotype was observed at least ten times. This sequence joins TRBV29-1 and TRBJ1-2; maybe TRBD1 (6 bases). The CDR3 consists of 13 residues. Germline lookup yields CDR1 SQVTM and CDR2 ANQGSEA. Trimming shortened V by 3 bases and J by 3 bases, and 11 bases separated the two germline ends. The CDR3 nucleotides read TGCAGCGTTGACCGGGGGGCGTACTATGGCTACACCTTC. Translating it yields CSVDRGAYYGYTF. Full variable domain (missing parts from reference TRBV29-1 and TRBJ1-2): SAVISQKPSRDICQRGTSLTIQCQVDSQVTMMFWYRQQPGQSLTLIATANQGSEATYESGFVIDKFPISRPNLTFSTLTVSNMSPEDSSIYLCSVDRGAYYGYTFGSGTRLTVV.

This clonotype was observed a few times. The chain is built from TRBV20-1 and TRBJ1-4, with TRBD1 matching 7 bases. V lost 5 bases, J lost 0 bases, and 0 bases stayed unmatched. Germline assignment: CDR1 DFQATT and CDR2 SNEGSKA (reference sequence). CDR3 size: 13 residues. In DNA form, the CDR3 reads TGCAGTGCTGGACAGGCAACTAATGAAAAACTGTTTTTT. Its translation: CSAGQATNEKLFF.